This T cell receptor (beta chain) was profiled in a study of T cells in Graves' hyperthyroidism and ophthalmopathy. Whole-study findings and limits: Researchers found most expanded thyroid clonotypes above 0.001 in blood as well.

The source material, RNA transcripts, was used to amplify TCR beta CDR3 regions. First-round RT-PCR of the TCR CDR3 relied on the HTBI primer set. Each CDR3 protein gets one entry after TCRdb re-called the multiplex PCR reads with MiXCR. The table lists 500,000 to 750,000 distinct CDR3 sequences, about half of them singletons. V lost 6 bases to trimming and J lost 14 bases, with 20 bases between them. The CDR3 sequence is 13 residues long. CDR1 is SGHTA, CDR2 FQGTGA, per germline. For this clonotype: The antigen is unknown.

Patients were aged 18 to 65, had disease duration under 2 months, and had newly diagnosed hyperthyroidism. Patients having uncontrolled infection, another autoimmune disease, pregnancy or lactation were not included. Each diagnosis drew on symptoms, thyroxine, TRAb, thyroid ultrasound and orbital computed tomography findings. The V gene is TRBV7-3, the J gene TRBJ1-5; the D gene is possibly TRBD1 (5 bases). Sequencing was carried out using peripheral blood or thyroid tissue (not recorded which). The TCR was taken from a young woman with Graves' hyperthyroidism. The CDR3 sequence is CASRPGPQQGEHF. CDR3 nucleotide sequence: TGTGCCAGCAGACCGGGACCTCAGCAGGGTGAGCATTTT.